One and the same sample provided the 20 T cell receptor beta chains below, sequenced in a study of blood T cell repertoires in COVID-19. Method: immunoSEQ multiplex PCR; TCRdb's copy keeps in-frame clones and lacks some. This repertoire shows some 270,000 clones, around 82% found once; its top ten account for 0.87%. Sequencing was carried out using peripheral blood. Receptor source: a human donor with COVID-19, enrolled during active disease. The donor label of this sample is uncertain.

This sequence joins TRBV7-9 and TRBJ1-1; 7 bases align to TRBD1. J gave up 2 bases and V 5 bases, and 5 bases lay outside the gene matches. CDR3 size: 14 residues. The germline gives CDR1 SEHNR, CDR2 FQNEAQ (reference sequence). The DNA for the CDR3 is TGTGCCAGCAGCGTCCGACAGGGAAACACTGAAGCTTTCTTT. Its protein product is CASSVRQGNTEAFF.

J is TRBJ2-5 and V is TRBV11-1, with 8 positions matching TRBD2. CDR3 length equals 13 residues. Per the germline V gene, CDR1 is SGHAT and CDR2 is FQDESV (reference sequence). J lost 5 bases, V lost 2 bases, and 1 base had no gene match. CDR3 sequence (DNA): TGTGCCAGCAGCTTACGGGGGGGTGAGACCCAGTACTTC. It translates to CASSLRGGETQYF.

This clone is a singleton in its sample. The chain recombines TRBV30 with TRBJ2-5; 13 bases map to TRBD2. The ends lost 5 bases at V and 3 bases at J; junction bases unmatched: 0. The germline V gene has CDR1 GTSNPN and CDR2 SVGIG (reference sequence). There are 13 residues in the CDR3. This CDR3 is CAWGTSGKETQYF. CDR3 nucleotide sequence: TGTGCCTGGGGGACTAGCGGGAAAGAGACCCAGTACTTC.

The chain couples TRBV29-1 to TRBJ1-1; D possibly corresponds to TRBD1 (5 bases). This CDR3 contains 12 residues. From germline, CDR1 is SQVTM and CDR2 ANQGSEA. The ends were cut back, 7 bases at V and 6 bases at J, with 15 bases in the middle. CDR3 in amino acids: CSARWWGAEAFF. The CDR3 DNA reads as TGCAGCGCCCGATGGTGGGGGGCTGAAGCTTTCTTT.

In this sample, this clone turned up a few times. The chain links TRBV6-2 or TRBV6-3 to TRBJ2-7, with TRBD2 matching 11 bases. V lost 2 bases and J lost 2; bases outside the gene matches: 2. Germline CDR1 is MNHEY and CDR2 is SVGEGT. This CDR3 has 15 residues. CDR3 nucleotide sequence: TGTGCCAGCAGTTACGGGGGACTAGCGGCCTACGAGCAGTACTTC. Its translation: CASSYGGLAAYEQYF.

This clone appeared a single time. The J gene is TRBJ2-2, the V gene TRBV19, with 7 bases fitting TRBD1. V dropped 3 bases and J dropped 3; count of bases not matched to a gene: 4. The length of the CDR3 is 15 residues. The germline CDR1 and CDR2 sequences are LNHDA and SQIVND (reference sequence). CDR3 nucleotides: TGTGCCAGTAGTATCCGACAGGGCGACACCGGGGAGCTGTTTTTT. Translated: CASSIRQGDTGELFF.

This clone was recorded only once. The chain carries TRBV28 and TRBJ2-7; TRBD2 matches at 12 bases. The length of the CDR3 is 14 residues. V was clipped by 7 bases and J by 6 bases; unmatched bases: 7. From germline, CDR1 is MDHEN and CDR2 SYDVKM. CDR3 in amino acids: CASIRLAGVREQYF. The CDR3 DNA follows: TGTGCCAGCATCAGACTAGCGGGAGTTCGCGAGCAGTACTTC.

The rearrangement joins TRBV7-2 to TRBJ2-3; 12 positions match TRBD2. Germline V gene data show CDR1 as SGHTA and CDR2 as FQGNSA. The CDR3 totals 17 residues. V was clipped by 2 bases and J by 5 bases; unmatched bases: 8. CDR3 protein: CASSLPGLAGARDTQYF. For the CDR3, the DNA is TGTGCCAGCAGCTTACCGGGACTAGCGGGCGCAAGAGATACGCAGTATTTT.

The rearrangement links TRBV28 to TRBJ1-2, with TRBD1 identical over 8 bases. Germline CDR1 is MDHEN and CDR2 is SYDVKM. Trimming cost V 5 bases and J 4 bases; bases outside gene matches: 3. The CDR3 is 13 amino acids. The CDR3 nucleotides read TGTGCCAGCAGTGGGGACAGGATCTATGGCTACACCTTC. It codes for CASSGDRIYGYTF.

The CDR3 region has the DNA TGTGCCAGCACCCGAGAGGGCTTTTTCTCCACAGATACGCAGTATTTT. Protein product: CASTREGFFSTDTQYF. V usage is TRBV11-1 and J usage is TRBJ2-3; D is possibly TRBD2 (5 bases). From germline, CDR1 is SGHAT and CDR2 FQDESV (reference sequence). V was trimmed by 7 bases and J by 2 bases, leaving 19 bases between them. The CDR3 length is 16 residues.

The J gene is TRBJ2-3, the V gene TRBV29-1, with 8 positions matching TRBD2. Germline V gene sequence: CDR1 SQVTM, CDR2 ANQGSEA. The CDR3 covers 13 residues. J gave up 0 bases and V 7 bases, and 3 bases lay outside the gene matches. The CDR3 loop reads CSEASGSTDTQYF. The CDR3 DNA reads as TGCAGCGAAGCTAGCGGGAGCACAGATACGCAGTATTTT.

The CDR3 sequence: CASSGRDREQSGGYTF. The CDR3 region has the DNA TGCGCCAGCAGCGGCCGGGACAGGGAGCAATCAGGGGGCTACACCTTC. The V gene is TRBV5-1, the J gene TRBJ1-2; 9 positions match TRBD1. In germline, CDR1 is SGHRS, CDR2 YFSETQ. The CDR3 totals 16 residues. Unmatched junction bases numbered 15, after V lost 4 bases and J lost 8 bases.

This clone was seen a single time. This chain connects TRBV18 to TRBJ1-2; D may be TRBD1 (5 bases). V shed 2 bases and J shed 8 bases, with 9 bases lying between them. The V gene's germline CDR1 is KGHSH and CDR2 LQKENI. This CDR3 has 12 residues. This CDR3 reads CASSPGTGGYTF. CDR3 coding DNA: TGTGCCAGCTCACCAGGAACAGGAGGCTACACCTTC.

The rearrangement uses TRBV6-1 and TRBJ1-2, with 7 bases lining up with TRBD1. Germline CDR1 MNHNS, CDR2 SASEGT. The CDR3 sequence is 15 residues long. Trimming took 2 bases from V and 8 from J; bases not matched to a gene: 11. The CDR3 region is CASSERGQKMNGYTF. As DNA, the CDR3 is TGTGCCAGCAGTGAAAGGGGACAGAAAATGAACGGCTACACCTTC.

This chain uses TRBV5-1 with TRBJ2-2; the match to TRBD1 covers 8 bases. This CDR3 contains 17 residues. Germline-derived CDR1 and CDR2 are SGHRS and YFSETQ. The ends lost 0 bases at V and 2 bases at J; junction bases unmatched: 6. This CDR3 is CASSLVGGQGNTGELFF. CDR3 DNA sequence: TGCGCCAGCAGCTTGGTCGGCGGACAGGGAAACACCGGGGAGCTGTTTTTT.

The chain combines TRBV28 with TRBJ2-1; 7 bases map to TRBD1. The trim removed 4 bases at V and 8 bases at J, leaving 8 bases unmatched. CDR1 MDHEN and CDR2 SYDVKM come from the germline V gene. The CDR3 totals 14 residues. Written as DNA, the CDR3 is TGTGCCAGCAGTTCTGACAGGGCCGGAGATGAGCAGTTCTTC. Protein sequence: CASSSDRAGDEQFF.

This clone showed up just a few times. The gene calls are TRBV6-4 and TRBJ2-1; the match to TRBD2 covers 9 bases. CDR3 size: 13 residues. The V segment lost 6 bases and the J segment 6 bases; nucleotides outside the gene matches: 3. Germline CDR1 and CDR2: MRHNA and SNTAGT. CDR3: CASSLSGSNEQFF. For the CDR3, the DNA is TGTGCCAGCAGCCTTAGCGGGAGCAATGAGCAGTTCTTC.

The chain employs TRBV19 and TRBJ2-1, with 12 bases matching TRBD1. The CDR3 is 15 residues long. The V segment lost 3 bases and the J segment 6 bases; nucleotides outside the gene matches: 3. CDR1 and CDR2 from the germline V gene are LNHDA and SQIVND (reference sequence). CDR3: CASSMGTGGPNEQFF. The CDR3 nucleotides are TGTGCCAGTAGTATGGGGACAGGGGGCCCCAATGAGCAGTTCTTC.

This CDR3 is CASSYSGTGTYEQYF. For the CDR3, the DNA is TGTGCCAGCAGTTACTCTGGGACAGGGACCTACGAGCAGTACTTC. The chain joins TRBV6-6 to TRBJ2-7, with 9 bases fitting TRBD1. Germline V CDR1 and CDR2: MNHNY, SVGAGI (reference sequence). The CDR3 spans 15 residues. The V gene end was trimmed by 0 bases and the J gene end by 2 bases; junction bases not matched to a gene: 2.

The chain joins TRBV28 to TRBJ2-5, with TRBD2 identical over 12 bases. Germline CDR1 reads MDHEN; CDR2 reads SYDVKM. Trimming cost V 5 bases and J 2 bases; bases outside gene matches: 6. This CDR3 spans 16 amino acids. The CDR3 nucleotides read TGTGCCAGCAGTCTCCGGACTAGCGGGATACAAGAGACCCAGTACTTC. It yields the protein CASSLRTSGIQETQYF.